This passage covers 23 T cell receptor beta chains from one sample sequenced in a study of OX40 agonist ivuxolimab in advanced cancers. The assay was immunoSEQ multiplex PCR, and TCRdb's table has in-frame clones only and misses some. The sample has 80,000 or so clones, more than 80% seen once. This material consisted of CD4+ or CD8+ T cells sorted from blood, taken in a trial of the OX40 agonist ivuxolimab. All receptors come from an adult with an advanced solid tumor such as melanoma, head and neck, liver or kidney cancer.

The V call is TRBV4-1, the J call TRBJ1-4, with 11 bases identical to TRBD1. The V segment lost 1 base and the J segment 9 bases; nucleotides outside the gene matches: 4. The germline gives CDR1 MGHRA, CDR2 YSYEKL. This CDR3 is built from 15 residues. The CDR3 reads CASSQGGTGGKKLFF. In nucleotides, the CDR3 is TGCGCCAGCAGCCAAGGGGGGACAGGGGGTAAAAAACTGTTTTTT.

The CDR3 sequence is CASSPVRQGPFNEKLFF. CDR3 sequence (DNA): TGTGCCAGCTCACCTGTGAGACAGGGGCCTTTTAATGAAAAACTGTTTTTT. The chain is built from TRBV18 and TRBJ1-4, with 8 bases matching TRBD1. V was clipped by 3 bases and J by 4 bases; unmatched bases: 10. CDR3 length: 17 amino acids. Germline V gene data show CDR1 as KGHSH and CDR2 as LQKENI.

The CDR3 DNA follows: TGTGCCAGCAGCCAAGATAGGGACAACTACAATGAGCAGTTCTTC. This codes for CASSQDRDNYNEQFF. V gene TRBV4-2 combines with J gene TRBJ2-1; tentatively, D is TRBD1 (6 bases). The length of the CDR3 is 15 residues. CDR1 is LGHNA, CDR2 YNFKEQ, per germline. Trimming took off 0 bases at V and 3 bases at J, with 9 bases between the two ends.

The chain is built from TRBV28 and TRBJ2-4; no clear D gene. Trimming stripped 8 bases from V and 0 bases from J, with 14 bases between. Germline assignment: CDR1 MDHEN and CDR2 SYDVKM. CDR3 length: 15 residues. CDR3 sequence (DNA): TGTGCCAGCGGAAGCCAACAGCTAGCCAAAAACATTCAGTACTTC. Its translation is CASGSQQLAKNIQYF.

V and J are TRBV5-4 and TRBJ2-2; 12 nucleotides match TRBD2. The CDR3 spans 14 residues. With V trimmed by 2 bases and J by 9 bases, 2 bases remained unmatched. The germline V gene encodes CDR1 SGHNT and CDR2 YYREEE (reference sequence). CDR3 DNA: TGTGCCAGCAGCTTACTAGCGGGGGGCCGGGAGCTGTTTTTT. Translating it yields CASSLLAGGRELFF.

The V call is TRBV28, the J call TRBJ1-1; perhaps TRBD1 as D (5 bases). Trimming took off 5 bases at V and 5 bases at J, with 9 bases between the two ends. The germline V gene has CDR1 MDHEN and CDR2 SYDVKM. This CDR3 spans 12 amino acids. CDR3 amino acids: CASSPRGTEAFF. DNA for the CDR3: TGTGCCAGCAGTCCGCGGGGGACTGAAGCTTTCTTT.

The CDR3 loop is CASSLWPGGANGYTF. CDR3 nucleotide sequence: TGTGCCAGCAGCTTATGGCCAGGGGGCGCAAATGGCTACACCTTC. The chain links TRBV7-3 to TRBJ1-2; 8 nucleotides match TRBD1. Germline V gene sequence: CDR1 SGHTA, CDR2 FQGTGA. The CDR3 contains 15 residues. Unmatched junction bases numbered 8, after V lost 2 bases and J lost 6 bases.

In the case of this clone: One junction end does not reproduce the germline sequence, and a read error may be involved. The chain has TRBV4-1 and TRBJ2-7, with D unresolved. Germline V gene data show CDR1 as MGHRA and CDR2 as YSYEKL. The CDR3 spans 15 residues. DNA for the CDR3: TGCGCCAGCAGTCAAGGGTTATTGGATAACCTGGAGCAGTACTTC. It codes for CASSQGLLDNLEQYF.

The CDR3 loop is CASSIYRENEQFF. CDR3 in DNA: TGTGCCAGCAGCATCTACCGGGAAAATGAGCAGTTCTTC. V and J are TRBV7-3 and TRBJ2-1, with D possibly being TRBD2 (5 bases). CDR3 length: 13 amino acids. V lost 5 bases, J lost 7 bases, and 12 bases lay in between. The germline V gene has CDR1 SGHTA and CDR2 FQGTGA.

The V call is TRBV30, the J call TRBJ1-4, with D possibly being TRBD1 (5 bases). Trimming left V 1 base short and J 0 bases short, with 9 bases between. The CDR3 is made up of 15 amino acids. Per germline, CDR1 GTSNPN and CDR2 SVGIG (reference sequence). CDR3 sequence: CAWSDGTATNEKLFF. In DNA, the CDR3 is TGTGCCTGGAGTGACGGGACGGCAACTAATGAAAAACTGTTTTTT.

This sequence joins TRBV5-1 and TRBJ1-3; no reliable D call. This CDR3 spans 16 amino acids. The ends were cut back, 3 bases at V and 1 base at J, with 14 bases in the middle. Germline CDR1 is SGHRS and CDR2 is YFSETQ. CDR3: CASSSGRGPSGNTIYF. The CDR3, as DNA: TGCGCCAGCAGCTCGGGCAGAGGACCATCTGGAAACACCATATATTTT.

V and J are TRBV7-2 and TRBJ2-5; 10 bases are a match to TRBD1. V shed 6 bases and J 5 bases; nucleotides not matched to a gene: 6. The CDR3 length is 14 residues. The germline V gene has CDR1 SGHTA and CDR2 FQGNSA. The CDR3 loop reads CASRRQGAWETQYF. DNA for the CDR3: TGTGCCAGCAGGCGACAGGGGGCTTGGGAGACCCAGTACTTC.

J is TRBJ1-4 and V is TRBV4-1, with 12 bases lining up with TRBD1. The CDR3 spans 16 residues. With 4 bases clipped from V and 7 bases from J, the junction kept 7 bases outside the gene matches. In germline, CDR1 is MGHRA, CDR2 YSYEKL. CDR3 loop: CASSRSGQGALEKLFF. CDR3 sequence (DNA): TGCGCCAGCAGCCGGTCGGGACAGGGGGCGCTTGAAAAACTGTTTTTT.

The chain carries TRBV10-3 and TRBJ1-2, with unresolved D. The CDR3 has 14 amino acids. The germline CDR1 and CDR2 sequences are ENHRY and SYGVKD. V lost 4 bases to trimming and J lost 3 bases, with 12 bases between them. The CDR3 region is CAISAGRADYGYTF. CDR3 nucleotide sequence: TGTGCCATCAGTGCGGGGAGGGCGGACTATGGCTACACCTTC.

This sequence joins TRBV18 and TRBJ2-1; TRBD2 matches 9 bases. V trimming: 0 bases; J trimming: 6 bases; junction bases outside the gene matches: 3. Germline values: CDR1 KGHSH, CDR2 LQKENI. This CDR3 region has 15 residues. The CDR3 region is CASSPPAGGSNEQFF. CDR3 nucleotide sequence: TGTGCCAGCTCACCACCAGCGGGAGGTAGCAATGAGCAGTTCTTC.

The DNA of the CDR3 is TGTGCCAGCAGTGGGCCAGGGGACGAAAAACTGTTTTTT. This encodes CASSGPGDEKLFF. The rearrangement uses TRBV2 and TRBJ1-4, with D possibly being TRBD1 (6 bases). Germline-derived CDR1 and CDR2 are SNHLY and FYNNEI. Trimming took 4 bases from V and 8 from J, leaving 11 bases between them. The CDR3 loop spans 13 amino acids.

This chain uses TRBV5-1 with TRBJ1-4; the D gene is possibly TRBD1 (5 bases). The germline V and J ends were trimmed by 5 bases and 8 bases, with 16 bases remaining between them. The length of the CDR3 is 14 residues. Germline assignment: CDR1 SGHRS and CDR2 YFSETQ. The CDR3 sequence: CASRGTSSEEKLFF. The CDR3 DNA sequence: TGCGCCAGCAGGGGGACTTCGAGTGAAGAAAAACTGTTTTTT.

This clone was observed a handful of times. CDR3 residues: CAGGRNNQPQHF. The DNA for the CDR3 is TGTGCCGGAGGACGGAACAATCAGCCCCAGCATTTT. The chain couples TRBV30 to TRBJ1-5; D is unclear. The V gene lost 8 bases and the J gene lost 3 bases, with 11 bases spanning the gap. From germline, CDR1 is GTSNPN and CDR2 SVGIG (reference sequence). The CDR3 runs to 12 residues.

The chain links TRBV5-6 to TRBJ1-2; D ambiguous. The ends were cut back, 0 bases at V and 4 bases at J, with 10 bases in the middle. Germline assignment: CDR1 SGHDT and CDR2 YYEEEE. The CDR3 totals 14 residues. This chain's CDR3 is CASSLVIGFYGYTF. As DNA, the CDR3 is TGTGCCAGCAGCTTGGTTATAGGATTCTATGGCTACACCTTC.

This chain joins TRBV4-1 and TRBJ2-7; TRBD2 agrees at 15 bases. Per germline, CDR1 MGHRA and CDR2 YSYEKL. The CDR3 spans 16 residues. The V gene end was trimmed by 5 bases and the J gene end by 4 bases; junction bases not matched to a gene: 6. CDR3 loop: CASSFPGTSGRYEQYF. The CDR3 nucleotides are TGCGCCAGCAGCTTTCCTGGGACTAGCGGGAGGTACGAGCAGTACTTC.

The chain has TRBV6-6 and TRBJ1-5; D perhaps matches TRBD1 (5 bases). The germline gives CDR1 MNHNY, CDR2 SVGAGI (reference sequence). The CDR3 is 15 residues long. Trimming took 2 bases from V and 5 from J, leaving 13 bases between them. This chain's CDR3 is CASSYPGVGDQPQHF. Here the CDR3 DNA reads TGTGCCAGCAGTTACCCGGGGGTTGGGGATCAGCCCCAGCATTTT.

The chain employs TRBV19 and TRBJ1-2; D unclear. This CDR3 contains 12 residues. V was clipped by 5 bases and J by 4 bases, with 8 bases between them. Per the germline V gene, CDR1 is LNHDA and CDR2 is SQIVND (reference sequence). The CDR3 loop is CASSPDFYGYTF. The CDR3 bases are TGTGCCAGTAGTCCTGACTTCTATGGCTACACCTTC.

This clone is medium-sized (0.01 to 0.1%) by share. The V and J genes are TRBV5-1 and TRBJ2-3; D tentatively reads TRBD1 or TRBD2 (5 bases each). The V and J ends lost 7 bases and 2 bases respectively, with 11 bases between them. CDR3 length: 13 amino acids. Germline CDR1 SGHRS, CDR2 YFSETQ. CDR3 region: CASRWGSTDTQYF. The DNA of the CDR3 is TGCGCCAGCCGGTGGGGGTCCACAGATACGCAGTATTTT.